This T cell receptor beta chain was identified in a study of blood T cell repertoires in COVID-19. The germline V and J ends were trimmed by 6 bases and 5 bases, with 13 bases remaining between them. This CDR3 has 13 amino acids. Assay: immunoSEQ multiplex PCR; the TCRdb copy retains only in-frame clones and omits some. The sample lists about 130,000 clones; 90% were seen once. V and J are TRBV12-3 or TRBV12-4 and TRBJ2-5; D call uncertain. Sequencing was carried out using peripheral blood. This receptor was identified in a man aged 45-60 years with active COVID-19. The CDR3 DNA sequence: TGTGCCAGCAGCTTTGGCTCCGGGGAGACCCAGTACTTC. It yields the protein CASSFGSGETQYF.